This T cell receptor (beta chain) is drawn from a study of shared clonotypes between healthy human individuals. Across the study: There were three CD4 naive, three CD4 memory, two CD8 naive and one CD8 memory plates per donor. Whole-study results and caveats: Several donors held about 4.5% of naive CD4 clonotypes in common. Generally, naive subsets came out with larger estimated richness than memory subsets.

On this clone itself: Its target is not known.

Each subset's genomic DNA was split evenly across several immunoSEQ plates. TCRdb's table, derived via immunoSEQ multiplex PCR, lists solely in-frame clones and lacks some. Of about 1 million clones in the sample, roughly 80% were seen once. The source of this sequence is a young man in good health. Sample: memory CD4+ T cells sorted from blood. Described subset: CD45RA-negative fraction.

The chain's CDR3 is CASSSDSGNLQFF. In nucleotides, the CDR3 is TGTGCCAGCAGCTCGGACAGCGGCAATCTTCAGTTCTTC. The chain carries TRBV7-2 and TRBJ2-1; tentative D call: TRBD1 (6 bases). The germline V gene has CDR1 SGHTA and CDR2 FQGNSA. The V end was cut by 4 bases, the J end by 13 bases, with 17 bases between. The length of the CDR3 is 13 residues.